The source of this TCR beta chain is a study of blood T cell repertoires in COVID-19. On the study more broadly: The cDNA or gDNA used as material had been derived from T cells, B-cell-depleted T cells, or PBMCs.

Profiling relied on immunoSEQ multiplex PCR, and the TCRdb table lists in-frame clones only, not all of them. The sample lists about 190,000 clones; less than 85% were seen once. The length of the CDR3 is 16 residues. Trimming at V came to 4 bases and at J to 1 base, leaving 8 bases not matched to a gene. From germline, CDR1 is SGDLS and CDR2 YYNGEE. Those enrolled, adults aged 18 to 89 years, came from around 24 US areas. The study counted Cohort 3 donors as recovered given two negative PCRs, clearance, or symptom resolution. The chain combines TRBV9 with TRBJ1-2; 9 positions match TRBD1. The receptor comes from a woman aged 30 to 39 who had recovered from COVID-19. The sequenced sample consisted of PBMCs or T cells enriched from blood (not recorded which). The CDR3 here is CASSQIGTGRNYGYTF. CDR3 nucleotide sequence: TGTGCCAGCAGCCAGATCGGGACAGGGCGTAACTATGGCTACACCTTC.